These T cell receptor beta chains were read from a single sample in a study of shared clonotypes between healthy human individuals. The assay was immunoSEQ multiplex PCR, and TCRdb's table has in-frame clones only and misses some. Among under 1,900,000 clones, roughly 98.5% were seen once, and the ten largest hold 0.3% to 0.45%. Sequenced input: naive CD4+ T cells sorted from blood. The receptors stem from a man aged 25-40 years in good health. Both conserved end residues are part of each CDR3. A D gene is named only where the DNA matches it firmly. Clone sizes are given selectively: once, few, many, or a class where the clone is expanded.

v_call,cdr3_length,j_call,clone_size,d_call,cdr3_nt,cdr3_aa
TRBV7-2,15,TRBJ2-7,-,TRBD1,TGTGCCAGCAGCCGGGACAGGGGCGTCTCCTACGAGCAGTACTTC,CASSRDRGVSYEQYF
TRBV5-1,14,TRBJ2-5,-,-,TGCGCCAGCAGCTTGCAACTGACAGAAGAGACCCAGTACTTC,CASSLQLTEETQYF
TRBV7-7,15,TRBJ2-2,-,TRBD2,TGTGCCAGCTCAAACTGGGGGGGAGACACCGGGGAGCTGTTTTTT,CASSNWGGDTGELFF
TRBV6-5,14,TRBJ2-7,-,-,TGTGCCAGCATTCCGCGGGACGGGACTTACGAGCAGTACTTC,CASIPRDGTYEQYF
TRBV13,17,TRBJ2-5,-,-,TGTGCCAGCAGCTTAGGCCGGACTACTAGTTCCCAAGAGACCCAGTACTTC,CASSLGRTTSSQETQYF
TRBV29-1,14,TRBJ2-5,-,-,TGCAGCGTTACCCTGACAGAGTACCAAGAGACCCAGTACTTC,CSVTLTEYQETQYF
TRBV7-9,17,TRBJ1-5,-,TRBD1,TGTGCCAGCAGCTTACCCCCCCGACAGGGCAAGGATCAGCCCCAGCATTTT,CASSLPPRQGKDQPQHF
TRBV18,13,TRBJ1-1,-,-,TGTGCCAGCTCATGGACGGAGAACACTGAAGCTTTCTTT,CASSWTENTEAFF
TRBV30,13,TRBJ1-1,-,-,TGTGCCTGGAGAGGGACATTGGGGACTGGAGCTTTCTTT,CAWRGTLGTGAFF
TRBV7-8,14,TRBJ2-4,-,TRBD1,TGTGCCAGCAGCTCGAGACAGGGAGAAAACATTCAGTACTTC,CASSSRQGENIQYF
TRBV27,18,TRBJ2-4,-,-,TGTGCCAGCAGTTTAAGGGGACACCCGCTTCTAGCCAAAAACATTCAGTACTTC,CASSLRGHPLLAKNIQYF
TRBV2,15,TRBJ2-1,-,-,TGTGCCAGCAGTGAAACTAGGGGCCGCTACAATGAGCAGTTCTTC,CASSETRGRYNEQFF
TRBV15,14,TRBJ2-3,-,-,TGTGCCACCAGCAGAGATATCAACACAGATACGCAGTATTTT,CATSRDINTDTQYF
TRBV9,14,TRBJ2-7,-,-,TGTGCCAGCAGCGTAGGGCTCTCCGGGAACGAGCAGTACTTC,CASSVGLSGNEQYF
TRBV9,15,TRBJ2-1,-,-,TGTGCCAGCAGCGTAGCGAGCTGGGGGTTGGGTGAGCAGTTCTTC,CASSVASWGLGEQFF
TRBV20-1,11,TRBJ2-4,-,-,TGCAGTGCTAGAAGAACCGGGACTCAGTACTTC,CSARRTGTQYF
TRBV29-1,13,TRBJ1-2,-,-,TGCAGCGCTGAAGGGGTAGCTAACTATGGCTACACCTTC,CSAEGVANYGYTF
TRBV6-5,15,TRBJ2-3,-,-,TGTGCCAGCAGCCGCCCTGCGGGACTCGATAATACGCAGTATTTT,CASSRPAGLDNTQYF
TRBV11-2,12,TRBJ1-2,-,-,TGTGCCAGCAGCTTGGCTAACTATGGCTACACCTTC,CASSLANYGYTF
TRBV29-1,11,TRBJ1-1,-,-,TGCAGCGTTGATTCGAACACTGAAGCTTTCTTT,CSVDSNTEAFF
TRBV6-1,13,TRBJ1-2,-,TRBD1,TGTGCCAGCAGTGAAGTGGGACAGTATGGCTACACCTTC,CASSEVGQYGYTF
TRBV5-1,15,TRBJ2-3,-,-,TGCGCCAGCAGCTTGGTGCACAGTAGCACAGATACGCAGTATTTT,CASSLVHSSTDTQYF
TRBV18,13,TRBJ1-5,once,TRBD1,TGTGCCAGCTCCCCGGACAGGAATCAGCCCCAGCATTTT,CASSPDRNQPQHF
TRBV6-1,14,TRBJ1-4,-,-,TGTGCCAGCACGACATTCGGGTTAGGCGAAAAACTGTTTTTT,CASTTFGLGEKLFF
TRBV7-9,13,TRBJ1-3,-,-,TGTGCCAGCAGCCTGGAATCTGGAAACACCATATATTTT,CASSLESGNTIYF
TRBV9,18,TRBJ2-5,-,TRBD2,TGTGCCAGCAGCGTAGGTACTAGCGGGAGGGGGTACCAAGAGACCCAGTACTTC,CASSVGTSGRGYQETQYF
TRBV5-1,13,TRBJ1-4,-,-,TGCGCCAGCAGCTTGGGACGGAACGAAAAACTGTTTTTT,CASSLGRNEKLFF
TRBV28,13,TRBJ1-5,-,-,TGTGCCAGCAGTTTGCAGGGCCTTCAGCCCCAGCATTTT,CASSLQGLQPQHF
TRBV13,19,TRBJ2-7,-,-,TGTGCCAGCAGCCCCCGGAGGGGCCTAGCCTTGACAGGGCTCTACGAGCAGTACTTC,CASSPRRGLALTGLYEQYF
TRBV28,14,TRBJ2-7,-,-,TGTGCCAGCAGTTTATCGGGGGATCCCTACGAGCAGTACTTC,CASSLSGDPYEQYF
TRBV28,11,TRBJ1-1,-,-,TGTGCCAGCGGCGCGGATAGGGAAGCTTTCTTT,CASGADREAFF
TRBV18,14,TRBJ1-2,-,-,TGTGCCAGCTCTCCGACAGGTCCTCTTGCCGGCTACACCTTC,CASSPTGPLAGYTF
TRBV15,13,TRBJ2-1,-,TRBD1,TGTGCCACCAGCCCCACAGGGGGTAATGAGCAGTTCTTC,CATSPTGGNEQFF
TRBV18,18,TRBJ2-1,-,-,TGTGCCAGCTCACCCACGCAGCGTCTTCAATCGCATTACAATGAGCAGTTCTTC,CASSPTQRLQSHYNEQFF
TRBV18,17,TRBJ2-4,-,-,TGTGCCAGCTCACCACTCGAAAGACAGGTGAACAAAAACATTCAGTACTTC,CASSPLERQVNKNIQYF
TRBV5-1,16,TRBJ2-3,-,-,TGCGCCAGCAGCTTGGATCCCGGGTTGAGCACAGATACGCAGTATTTT,CASSLDPGLSTDTQYF
TRBV7-6,12,TRBJ2-1,-,-,TGTGCCAGCATGGGTCCCTACAATGAGCAGTTCTTC,CASMGPYNEQFF
TRBV15,13,TRBJ2-1,once,-,TGTGCCACCAGCAGAGAAAAAATCAATGAGCAGTTCTTC,CATSREKINEQFF
TRBV5-1,13,TRBJ2-7,-,-,TGCGCCAGCAGCCCAGACACCACCTACGAGCAGTACTTC,CASSPDTTYEQYF